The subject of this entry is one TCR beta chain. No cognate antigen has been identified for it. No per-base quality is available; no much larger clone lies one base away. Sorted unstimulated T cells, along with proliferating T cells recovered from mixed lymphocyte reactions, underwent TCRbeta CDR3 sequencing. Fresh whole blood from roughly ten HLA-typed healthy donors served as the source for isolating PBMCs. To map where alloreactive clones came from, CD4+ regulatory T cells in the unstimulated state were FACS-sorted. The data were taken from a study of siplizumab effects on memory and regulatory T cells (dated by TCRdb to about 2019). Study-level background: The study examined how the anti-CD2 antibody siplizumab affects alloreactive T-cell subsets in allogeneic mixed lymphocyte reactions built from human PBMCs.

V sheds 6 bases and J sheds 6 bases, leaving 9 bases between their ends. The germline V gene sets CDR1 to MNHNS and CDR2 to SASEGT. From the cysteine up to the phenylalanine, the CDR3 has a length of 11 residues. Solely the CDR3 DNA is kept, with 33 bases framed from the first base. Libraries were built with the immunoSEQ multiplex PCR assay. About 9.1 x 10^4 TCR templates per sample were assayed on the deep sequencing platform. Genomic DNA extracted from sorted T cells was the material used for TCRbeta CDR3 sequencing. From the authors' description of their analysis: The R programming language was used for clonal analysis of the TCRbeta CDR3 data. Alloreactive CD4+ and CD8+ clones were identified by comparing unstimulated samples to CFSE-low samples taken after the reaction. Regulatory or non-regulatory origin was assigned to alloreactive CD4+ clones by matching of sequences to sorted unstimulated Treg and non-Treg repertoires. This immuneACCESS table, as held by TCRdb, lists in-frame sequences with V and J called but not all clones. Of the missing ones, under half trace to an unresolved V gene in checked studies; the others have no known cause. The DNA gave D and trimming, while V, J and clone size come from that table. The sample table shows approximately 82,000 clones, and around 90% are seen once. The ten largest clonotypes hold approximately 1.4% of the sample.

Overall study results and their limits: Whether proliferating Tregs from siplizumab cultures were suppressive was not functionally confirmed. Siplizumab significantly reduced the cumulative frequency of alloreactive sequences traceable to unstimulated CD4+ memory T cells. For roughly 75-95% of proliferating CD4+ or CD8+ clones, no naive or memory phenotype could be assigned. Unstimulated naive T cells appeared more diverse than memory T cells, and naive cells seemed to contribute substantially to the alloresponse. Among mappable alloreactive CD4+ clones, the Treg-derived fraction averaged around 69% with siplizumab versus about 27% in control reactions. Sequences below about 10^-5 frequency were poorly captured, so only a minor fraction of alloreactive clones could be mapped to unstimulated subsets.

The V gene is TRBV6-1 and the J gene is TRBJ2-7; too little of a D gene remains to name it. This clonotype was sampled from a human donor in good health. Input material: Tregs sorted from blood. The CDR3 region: CASSPFAEQYF. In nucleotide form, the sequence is TGTGCCAGCAGCCCCTTTGCCGAGCAGTACTTC.